This T cell receptor beta chain was found in a study of response to subunit inactivated influenza vaccine. Overall study findings and caveats: Each seasonal flu vaccination may recruit only limited new T cells, authors suggested.

This CDR3 is built from 15 residues. The germline V gene has CDR1 MNHEY and CDR2 SVGAGI. V lost 6 bases and J 7 bases, leaving 22 bases between the germline ends. Remarks on this clonotype: Antigen unknown.

TCRdb re-derived calls from the RT-PCR reads in MiXCR, one entry per CDR3 protein. Of just under 550,000 distinct CDR3 sequences in the sample, 20% to 25% were seen once. The data were also submitted as part of a second study, on T cells expressing NK-cell markers. That report adds: Generation of TCR beta cDNA was performed by 5'RACE template switching incorporating UMIs.

The V gene is TRBV6-5, the J gene TRBJ2-7; tentatively, D is TRBD1 or TRBD2 (5 bases each). This sample comprised CD4+ T cells sorted from PBMCs, obtained 11 to 12 days after vaccination. The origin of this receptor is a man in his fifties or sixties who received an inactivated influenza vaccine. CDR3 protein: CASRDSGTGAAEQYF. The CDR3 coding sequence is TGTGCCAGCAGAGACTCCGGGACCGGAGCGGCGGAGCAGTACTTC.